These 21 T cell receptor beta chains were sequenced from one sample in a study of technical replicates of blood from a few donors. The repertoire was sequenced with immunoSEQ multiplex PCR; TCRdb's copy has only in-frame clones and lacks some. The table lists approximately 66,000 clones, around nine tenths of them singletons. Sequencing input: PBMCs. All receptors come from a human donor in good health. Some clones in this sample may be carry-over from other donors' samples.

This sequence joins TRBV7-2 and TRBJ2-3, with 12 bases aligning to TRBD2. The CDR3 spans 16 residues. V lost 4 bases, J lost 1 base, and 3 bases stayed unmatched. Germline CDR1 SGHTA, CDR2 FQGNSA. CDR3 residues: CASSSSGGARTDTQYF. The CDR3 region has the DNA TGTGCCAGCAGCTCTAGCGGGGGGGCCCGCACAGATACGCAGTATTTT.

The chain links TRBV5-5 to TRBJ1-1; unclear D gene. The CDR3 runs 12 residues. In germline, CDR1 is SGHKS, CDR2 YYEKEE (reference sequence). Trimming removed 2 bases from V and 11 bases from J, with 13 bases in between. As DNA, the CDR3 is TGTGCCAGCAGCTTCATCACAACGGGGGCTTTCTTT. Translation: CASSFITTGAFF.

The gene calls are TRBV7-3 and TRBJ2-1, with TRBD2 as a possible D gene (6 bases). CDR1 is SGHTA and CDR2 is FQGTGA in the germline V gene. This CDR3 region has 17 residues. Trimming took 3 bases from V and 3 from J, leaving 18 bases between them. The CDR3 sequence is CASSFLGRGSGYNEQFF. In DNA, the CDR3 is TGTGCCAGCAGCTTCCTCGGTAGGGGTAGCGGCTACAATGAGCAGTTCTTC.

This clone was seen a single time. This sequence joins TRBV7-2 and TRBJ1-4; D gene uncertain. Germline CDR1 and CDR2: SGHTA and FQGNSA. Trimming cost V 6 bases and J 0 bases, with 11 bases left between them. The CDR3 consists of 15 residues. CDR3 in amino acids: CASRPDGSTNEKLFF. The CDR3 DNA sequence: TGTGCCAGCAGACCCGACGGGTCAACTAATGAAAAACTGTTTTTT.

This chain links TRBV6-1 with TRBJ2-2; 10 bases agree with TRBD2. CDR3 size: 15 residues. The ends lost 7 bases at V and 5 bases at J; junction bases unmatched: 7. Germline-derived CDR1 and CDR2 are MNHNS and SASEGT. The CDR3 DNA reads as TGTGCCAGCACCCAGACTAGCGGGCGAACCGGGGAGCTGTTTTTT. Its protein product is CASTQTSGRTGELFF.

The CDR3 sequence: CASSLGGRSGTGELFF. In nucleotides, the CDR3 is TGCGCCAGCAGCTTAGGCGGGAGGAGCGGTACCGGGGAGCTGTTTTTT. V and J are TRBV5-1 and TRBJ2-2; 8 bases align to TRBD2. V lost 2 bases to trimming and J lost 5 bases; unmatched junction nucleotides: 8. There are 16 residues in the CDR3. CDR1 and CDR2 (germline): SGHRS, YFSETQ.

The chain joins TRBV6-5 to TRBJ2-5, with TRBD1 matching over 7 bases. The junction had 8 bases not matched to a gene; V was cut back by 4 bases and J by 3 bases. Germline V gene data show CDR1 as MNHEY and CDR2 as SVGAGI. The CDR3 loop spans 15 amino acids. The CDR3 sequence: CASSSIQGRKETQYF. Written as DNA, the CDR3 is TGTGCCAGCAGTTCTATACAGGGGCGAAAAGAGACCCAGTACTTC.

V gene TRBV18 combines with J gene TRBJ1-1, with unresolved D. This CDR3 contains 13 residues. In germline, CDR1 is KGHSH, CDR2 LQKENI. V was cut by 1 base and J by 1 base, with 4 bases left in between. The CDR3 sequence: CASSPLQNTEAFF. The CDR3 DNA reads as TGTGCCAGCTCACCACTACAGAACACTGAAGCTTTCTTT. Full variable domain (outside the CDR3, taken from reference TRBV18 and TRBJ1-1): NAGVMQNPRHLVRRRGQEARLRCSPMKGHSHVYWYRQLPEEGLKFMVYLQKENIIDESGMPKERFSAEFPKEGPSILRIQQVVRGDSAAYFCASSPLQNTEAFFGQGTRLTVV.

The count of this clone is one. This chain joins TRBV19 and TRBJ2-5; TRBD1 matches 7 bases. This CDR3 spans 21 amino acids. Trimming removed 0 bases from V and 1 base from J; junction bases left unmatched: 20. Germline CDR1 reads LNHDA; CDR2 reads SQIVND (reference sequence). DNA of the CDR3: TGTGCCAGTAGTATAGAGGCTATTACCTTTCGCGCAACAGGGGTCCAAGAGACCCAGTACTTC. Its translation: CASSIEAITFRATGVQETQYF.

The V call is TRBV7-9, the J call TRBJ2-5; 7 bases agree with TRBD2. The CDR3 has 16 amino acids. Germline V lookup: CDR1 SEHNR, CDR2 FQNEAQ (reference sequence). V shed 5 bases, J shed 3 bases, and the junction held 12 bases outside the gene matches. The DNA for the CDR3 is TGTGCCAGCAGCCCCGGGCGGGGGAATCCGAAAGAGACCCAGTACTTC. Amino acid sequence: CASSPGRGNPKETQYF.

This chain joins TRBV2 and TRBJ2-7; 12 positions agree with TRBD2. V gave up 8 bases and J gave up 2 bases; unmatched junction bases: 4. The CDR3 runs to 14 residues. Germline assignment: CDR1 SNHLY and CDR2 FYNNEI. CDR3 nucleotide sequence: TGTGCCAGCGCCAGGACTAGCGGGGCCTACGAGCAGTACTTC. Protein sequence: CASARTSGAYEQYF.

The sample holds one count of this clone. The chain has TRBV6-5 and TRBJ2-1, with D possibly TRBD2 on 5 matching bases. Germline CDR1 is MNHEY and CDR2 is SVGAGI. Deletions cut 6 bases from V and 9 bases from J, with 12 bases between. This CDR3 is 12 amino acids long. The CDR3 DNA follows: TGTGCCAGCAGAAGTAGCGCCGGTGAGCAGTTCTTC. Its protein product is CASRSSAGEQFF.

V is TRBV19 and J is TRBJ2-1, with 11 bases lining up with TRBD2. CDR1 LNHDA and CDR2 SQIVND come from the germline V gene (reference sequence). The CDR3 runs 16 residues. Trimming at V came to 5 bases and at J to 5 bases, leaving 8 bases not matched to a gene. The CDR3 DNA is TGTGCCAGTAGTTCCCCTAGCGGGGGGACTCACAATGAGCAGTTCTTC. Encoded protein: CASSSPSGGTHNEQFF. The full variable domain, rest sourced from reference TRBV19 and TRBJ2-1, is DGGITQSPKYLFRKEGQNVTLSCEQNLNHDAMYWYRQDPGQGLRLIYYSQIVNDFQKGDIAEGYSVSREKKESFPLTVTSAQKNPTAFYLCASSSPSGGTHNEQFFGPGTRLTVL.

On this clone: The junction does not match germline at one end; this may be a read error. The gene calls are TRBV20-1 and TRBJ1-2; no definite D call. Germline CDR1 and CDR2: DFQATT and SNEGSKA (reference sequence). This CDR3 region has 11 residues. CDR3 bases: TGCAGTGCTAGGAACAGTTATGACTACACCTTC. Translation gives CSARNSYDYTF.

V usage is TRBV6-5 and J usage is TRBJ2-1, with 12 nucleotides matching TRBD2. The junction had 6 bases not matched to a gene; V was cut back by 1 base and J by 8 bases. CDR1 and CDR2 from the germline V gene are MNHEY and SVGAGI. This CDR3 comprises 16 residues. In nucleotides, the CDR3 is TGTGCCAGCAGTTACTTACTAGCGGGAGGTCTAGATGAGCAGTTCTTC. It specifies CASSYLLAGGLDEQFF.

The chain has TRBV19 and TRBJ1-5, with TRBD1 matching 8 bases. There are 15 residues in the CDR3. V lost 4 bases, J lost 2 bases, and 4 bases stayed unmatched. Germline CDR1 and CDR2: LNHDA and SQIVND (reference sequence). Here the CDR3 reads CASSSSGGRNQPQHF. CDR3 nucleotides: TGTGCCAGTAGTAGTTCAGGGGGCCGCAATCAGCCCCAGCATTTT.

The V gene is TRBV6-5, the J gene TRBJ2-7; D is perhaps TRBD1 (6 bases). Germline V CDR1 and CDR2: MNHEY, SVGAGI. CDR3 length: 15 amino acids. V gave up 2 bases and J gave up 2 bases, with 13 bases separating them. The DNA for the CDR3 is TGTGCCAGCAGTTACGTGGCAGGGGCGCCCTACGAGCAGTACTTC. It is translated as CASSYVAGAPYEQYF.

The J gene is TRBJ2-5, the V gene TRBV5-8; 7 bases map to TRBD1. The germline V gene has CDR1 SGHTS and CDR2 YDEGEE. The CDR3 extends over 14 amino acids. With V trimmed by 4 bases and J by 5 bases, 8 bases remained unmatched. The CDR3 nucleotides read TGTGCCAGCAGCCTCGACAGGGAAGTGGAGACCCAGTACTTC. Translated: CASSLDREVETQYF.

V gene TRBV6-5 combines with J gene TRBJ1-1; TRBD1 matches at 7 bases. The CDR3 is 15 amino acids. The V gene end was trimmed by 4 bases and the J gene end by 4 bases; junction bases not matched to a gene: 9. Germline loops: CDR1 MNHEY, CDR2 SVGAGI. DNA for the CDR3: TGTGCCAGCAGTTCCCGACAGGGAAGATTCACTGAAGCTTTCTTT. Its protein is CASSSRQGRFTEAFF.

The chain uses TRBV7-8 and TRBJ1-1; D perhaps matches TRBD1 (6 bases). Trimming removed 7 bases from V and 1 base from J, with 19 bases in between. The CDR3 extends over 16 amino acids. In germline, CDR1 is SGHVS, CDR2 FQNEAQ. CDR3 amino acids: CASTSGGRVGNTEAFF. DNA of the CDR3: TGTGCCAGCACCTCGGGGGGGCGCGTTGGGAACACTGAAGCTTTCTTT.

V and J are TRBV2 and TRBJ1-6; possible D gene TRBD1, 6 bases. This CDR3 has 13 amino acids. Germline V CDR1 and CDR2: SNHLY, FYNNEI. Trimming took off 6 bases at V and 14 bases at J, with 17 bases between the two ends. The CDR3 nucleotides read TGTGCCAGCAGAACGGACAGTTTTTGGGCCCTCCACTTT. Amino acids: CASRTDSFWALHF.